This TCR beta chain was recorded in a study of blood T cells in healthy people across ages. Study-wide points: In long-lived donors, naive CD4+ cell counts and diversity exceeded those of aged donors.

With regard to this clonotype: Its specificity is not known.

A J-beta primer mix and a sample-barcoded 5' primer were used in a second PCR of roughly 7 to 12 cycles. TCRdb reprocessed the 5' RACE reads via MiXCR and lists one record per CDR3 protein. The top ten hold 25% to 35% of the sample, which has about 680,000 distinct CDR3 sequences, around 48% seen once. The TCR originated in a woman aged 55-70 years in good health. Input material: blood.

CDR3 in DNA: TGTGCCAGCAGCTTAGTCCGTACTGACCCCCGCAATCAGCCCCAGCATTTT. Translation gives CASSLVRTDPRNQPQHF. The gene calls are TRBV7-2 and TRBJ1-5; D uncertain. Trimming shortened V by 1 base and J by 2 bases, and 15 bases separated the two germline ends. CDR1 is SGHTA, CDR2 FQGNSA, per germline. CDR3 length: 17 amino acids.